These 5 T cell receptor beta chains were sequenced from one sample in a study of blood T cell repertoires in COVID-19 (dated by TCRdb to 2019 to 2021). Library preparation employed the immunoSEQ multiplex PCR assay. As stored in TCRdb, this immuneACCESS dataset retains in-frame rearrangements with V and J assigned. A fraction of the clones does not appear; measured against another copy, unresolved V genes explain less than half of the discrepancy, and the remainder lacks a known reason. For this sample the table gives fewer than 600,000 clones, of which approximately 92% were detected only once. Roughly 0.84% of the sample rests with the top ten. The source material was peripheral blood. The receptors shown here come from a man between 18 and 29 years old with COVID-19, enrolled during active disease.

The table lists this clone with a count of one. The rearrangement joins TRBV19 to TRBJ2-2; TRBD2 matches at 7 bases. The CDR3 is 14 amino acids. CDR1 is LNHDA, CDR2 SQIVND, per germline (reference sequence). J was trimmed by 1 base and V by 6 bases; bases with no gene match: 2. The CDR3 DNA follows: TGTGCCAGTAGCTCGGGGGGGAACACCGGGGAGCTGTTTTTT. Encoded protein: CASSSGGNTGELFF.

The V call is TRBV6-7, the J call TRBJ2-7; 10 bases align to TRBD2. TRBV6-7 is filed as an ORF, its function uncertain. V lost 4 bases, J lost 2 bases, and 8 bases stayed unmatched. This CDR3 is built from 16 residues. The DNA of the CDR3 is TGTGCCAGCAGTTCGGTTAGCGGGAGGAGAGCCTACGAGCAGTACTTC. Protein product: CASSSVSGRRAYEQYF.

This chain joins TRBV24-1 and TRBJ2-3; TRBD2 aligns across 7 bases. V shed 4 bases and J 2 bases; nucleotides not matched to a gene: 5. The CDR3 length is 15 residues. Germline V gene sequence: CDR1 KGHDR, CDR2 SFDVKD. CDR3 in DNA: TGTGCCACCAGTGAGGCCGGGACTAACACAGATACGCAGTATTTT. This translates into CATSEAGTNTDTQYF.

The V call is TRBV27, the J call TRBJ2-1, with 8 bases fitting TRBD2. This CDR3 is 15 amino acids long. J gave up 6 bases and V 6 bases, and 10 bases lay outside the gene matches. Germline CDR1 MNHEY, CDR2 SMNVEV (reference sequence). Here the CDR3 reads CASRGRTSGRNEQFF. CDR3 nucleotides: TGTGCCAGCAGGGGTAGAACTAGCGGACGCAATGAGCAGTTCTTC.

V is TRBV3-1 (or the pseudogene TRBV3-2) and J is TRBJ2-4, with TRBD1 matching over 8 bases. This CDR3 is 14 amino acids long. Germline CDR1 and CDR2: LGHDT and YNNKEL (reference sequence). V trimming: 4 bases; J trimming: 9 bases; junction bases outside the gene matches: 8. The chain's CDR3 is CASSLRTGMAIQYF. The DNA of the CDR3 is TGTGCCAGCAGCCTTCGGACAGGGATGGCCATTCAGTACTTC.